This T cell receptor (beta chain) was sequenced for a study of beta chain features in type 1 diabetes. The length of the CDR3 is 12 residues. In germline, CDR1 is MDHEN, CDR2 SYDVKM. Germline trimming cut 10 bases from V and 5 bases from J; bases unmatched to any gene: 8. Every bit of the isolated RNA underwent reverse transcription, so sequencing read expressed TCRB transcripts. Assay used: immunoSEQ multiplex PCR; TCRdb lists only in-frame clones, some missing. The sample shows under 900,000 clones, 17% of them seen only once. Study results and caveats: In type 1 diabetes patients, VDJ junctions had fewer insertions; deletions at these junctions were more frequent.

As for this clone: As yet, its antigen is unknown.

The chain combines TRBV28 with TRBJ2-7; 7 bases align to TRBD2. The TCR sequence derives from a woman aged 18-35 years in good health. Source material: naive CD4+ T cells from blood. Written as DNA, the CDR3 is TGTGCCACTGGGCGGGAGACCGACGAGCAGTACTTC. This gives the protein CATGRETDEQYF.